A single T cell receptor (beta chain) is shown here with its context. The CDR3 is 13 amino acids. V dropped 6 bases and J dropped 1 base, with 6 bases sitting between them. Germline V gene lookup returns CDR1 PRHDT and CDR2 FYEKMQ (reference sequence). In the authors' methods: Quantification of nucleated cells was approximated via reference gene primer amplification. The assay was immunoSEQ multiplex PCR, and TCRdb's table has in-frame clones only and misses some. That table is the source of V, J and clone size, and D and trimming were worked out from the DNA. Of more than 60,000 clones listed, around 85% are singletons. This sample is drawn from a study of blood T cell repertoires in COVID-19. The wider study: Samples representing acute and convalescent COVID-19 were sourced from the United States, Italy and Spain. PBMCs, B-cell-depleted T cells, or T cells provided the cDNA or gDNA that made up the material.

The source material was peripheral blood. The receptor's source is a woman older than 75 with active or convalescent COVID-19. The chain uses TRBV13 and TRBJ2-2; D possibly corresponds to TRBD1 (6 bases). The DNA for the CDR3 is TGTGCCAGCAGGACAGGGAACACCGGGGAGCTGTTTTTT. Translated, it gives CASRTGNTGELFF. Using reference TRBV13 and TRBJ2-2 for the parts outside the CDR3, the full variable domain is AAGVIQSPRHLIKEKRETATLKCYPIPRHDTVYWYQQGPGQDPQFLISFYEKMQSDKGSIPDRFSAQQFSDYHSELNMSSLELGDSALYFCASRTGNTGELFFGEGSRLTVL.